This T cell receptor beta chain was documented in a study of blood T cell repertoires in COVID-19. Study-level background: Spain, Italy and the United States supplied samples that represented acute and convalescent COVID-19. PBMCs, B-cell-depleted T cells, or T cells were the source of the cDNA or gDNA that made up the material.

Original handling: Reference gene primer amplification in the assay estimated nucleated cell counts. Libraries were prepared by immunoSEQ multiplex PCR; TCRdb keeps only in-frame clonotypes and omits some of them. That table furnishes V, J and clone size, whereas the DNA furnished D and trimming. The table has about 150,000 clones, around 73% seen once; the top ten hold approximately 9.9%. CDR3 length equals 13 residues. The sequenced sample was peripheral blood. This TCR came from a man aged 55 to 70 who had recovered from COVID-19. V is TRBV21-1 and J is TRBJ2-2; the table's D call, TRBD2, was not checked against the DNA. TRBV21-1 corresponds to a pseudogene. The CDR3 sequence: CASDGGEPGELFF. The CDR3 region has the DNA TGTGCCAGCGACGGGGGGGAACCCGGGGAGCTGTTTTTT.